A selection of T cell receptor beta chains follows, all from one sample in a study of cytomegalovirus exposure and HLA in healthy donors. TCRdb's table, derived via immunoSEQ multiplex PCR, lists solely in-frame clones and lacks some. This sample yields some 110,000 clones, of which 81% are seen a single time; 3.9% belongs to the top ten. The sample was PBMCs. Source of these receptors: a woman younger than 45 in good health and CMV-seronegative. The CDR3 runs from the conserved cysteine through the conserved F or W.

CDR3 protein: CATSRASPSGELFF
V gene: TRBV15

CDR3 protein: CASSLAAGPDTQYF
V gene: TRBV7-8

CDR3 protein: CASSLAGQALNEQFF
V gene: TRBV7-8

CDR3 protein: CASSAGLAGGGGEQFF
V gene: TRBV6-1

CDR3 protein: CASSLPMRTSFNEQFF
V gene: TRBV28

CDR3 protein: CASSQAQTTGELFF
V gene: TRBV4-1

CDR3 protein: CASTLGSLNTEAFF
V gene: TRBV5-1

CDR3 protein: CASSSRRRGYGYTF
V gene: TRBV27

CDR3 protein: CASSALRTTGTSHYEQYF
V gene: TRBV19

CDR3 protein: CASSASRVLGNEQFF
V gene: TRBV2

CDR3 protein: CASSPSASTDTQYF
V gene: TRBV9

CDR3 protein: CASTSGQGWIQPQHF
V gene: TRBV28

CDR3 protein: CASSLDSYEQYF
V gene: TRBV28

CDR3 protein: CASSLVRSTGELFF
V gene: TRBV11-2

CDR3 protein: CASRNAAEGTDTQYF
V gene: TRBV4-1

CDR3 protein: CASVGLGEKLFF
V gene: TRBV28

CDR3 protein: CASSSGTGKGDTQYF
V gene: TRBV19

CDR3 protein: CASSLDLRRGQETQYF
V gene: TRBV11-2

CDR3 protein: CASSLEPHGSGDYNEQFF
V gene: TRBV5-1

CDR3 protein: CASSRLAEYNEQFF
V gene: TRBV19

CDR3 protein: CASSLWGRSGNTIYF
V gene: TRBV5-1

CDR3 protein: CASSIQEGGTVYGYTF
V gene: TRBV19